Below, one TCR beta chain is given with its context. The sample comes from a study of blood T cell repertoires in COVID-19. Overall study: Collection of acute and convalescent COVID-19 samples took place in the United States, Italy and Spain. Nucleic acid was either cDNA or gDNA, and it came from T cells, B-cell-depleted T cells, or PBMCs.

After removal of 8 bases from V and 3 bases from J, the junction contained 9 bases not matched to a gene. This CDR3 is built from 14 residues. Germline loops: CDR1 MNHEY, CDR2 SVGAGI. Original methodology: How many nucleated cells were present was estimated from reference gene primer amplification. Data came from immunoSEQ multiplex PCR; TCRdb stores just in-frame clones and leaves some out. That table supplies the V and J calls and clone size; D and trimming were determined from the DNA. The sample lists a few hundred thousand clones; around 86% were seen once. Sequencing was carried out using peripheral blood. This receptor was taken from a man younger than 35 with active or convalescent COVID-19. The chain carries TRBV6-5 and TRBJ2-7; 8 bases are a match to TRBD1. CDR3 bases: TGTGCCAGCCGCTATGGACAGGGTATCTACGAGCAGTACTTC. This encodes CASRYGQGIYEQYF.